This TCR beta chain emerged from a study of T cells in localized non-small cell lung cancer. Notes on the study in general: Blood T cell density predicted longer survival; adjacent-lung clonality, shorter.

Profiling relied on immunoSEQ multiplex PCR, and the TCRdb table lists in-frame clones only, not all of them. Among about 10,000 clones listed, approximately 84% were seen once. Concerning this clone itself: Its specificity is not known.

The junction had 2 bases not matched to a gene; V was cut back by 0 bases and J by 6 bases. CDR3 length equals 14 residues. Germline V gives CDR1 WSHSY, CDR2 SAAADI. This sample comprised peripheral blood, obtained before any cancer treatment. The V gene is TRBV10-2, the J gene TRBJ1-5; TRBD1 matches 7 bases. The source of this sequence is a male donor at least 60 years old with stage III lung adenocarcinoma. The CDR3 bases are TGCGCCAGCAGTGAGTCAACAGGGGCTCAGCCCCAGCATTTT. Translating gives CASSESTGAQPQHF.